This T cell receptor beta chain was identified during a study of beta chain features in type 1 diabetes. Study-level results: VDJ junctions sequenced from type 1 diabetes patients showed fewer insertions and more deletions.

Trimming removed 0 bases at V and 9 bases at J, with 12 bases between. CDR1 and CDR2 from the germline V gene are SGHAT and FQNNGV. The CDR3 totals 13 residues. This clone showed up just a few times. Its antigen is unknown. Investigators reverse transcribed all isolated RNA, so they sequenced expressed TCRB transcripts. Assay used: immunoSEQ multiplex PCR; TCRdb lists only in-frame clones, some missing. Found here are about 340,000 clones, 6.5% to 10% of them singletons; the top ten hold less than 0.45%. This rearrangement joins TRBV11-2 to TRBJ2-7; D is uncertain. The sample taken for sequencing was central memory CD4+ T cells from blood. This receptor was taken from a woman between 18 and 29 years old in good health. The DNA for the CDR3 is TGTGCCAGCAGCTTAGAACCGGCCGGCGCGCAGTACTTC. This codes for CASSLEPAGAQYF. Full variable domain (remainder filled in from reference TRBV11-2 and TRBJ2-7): EAGVAQSPRYKIIEKRQSVAFWCNPISGHATLYWYQQILGQGPKLLIQFQNNGVVDDSQLPKDRFSAERLKGVDSTLKIQPAKLEDSAVYLCASSLEPAGAQYFGPGTRLTVT.